A single T cell receptor (beta chain) is shown here with its context. Its antigen is still unknown. The data derive from a study of shared clonotypes between healthy human individuals. As for the study in general: Three plates were used per donor for CD4 naive, three for CD4 memory, two for CD8 naive and one for CD8 memory.

Naive CD8 cells lacked CD45RO and underwent positive selection for CCR7, leaving out terminally differentiated effector memory CD45RA+ cells. Study outcomes and limitations: For naive CD4 cells, 4% to 6% of clonotypes were shared across a handful of donors. Sequencing depth was predicted to influence how clonotypes are shared among donors.

This was a deep-level run. Only in-frame clones appear in the TCRdb table, and some are missing; sequencing was by immunoSEQ multiplex PCR. The profile shows fewer than 1 million clones, 95% to 97% of them singletons. Trimming took 3 bases from V and 2 from J; bases not matched to a gene: 7. CDR3 length equals 16 residues. Germline CDR1 is SEHNR and CDR2 is FQNEAQ (reference sequence). This TCR came from a man between 25 and 39 years old in good health. The sample was naive CD8+ T cells sorted from blood. This chain connects TRBV7-9 to TRBJ2-7; TRBD2 agrees at 10 bases. The CDR3: CASSFAPAGGPYEQYF. The CDR3 nucleotides are TGTGCCAGCAGCTTCGCCCCAGCGGGAGGGCCCTACGAGCAGTACTTC.